A selection of T cell receptor beta chains follows, all from one sample in a study of T cells after yellow fever vaccination. TCRdb itself ran the 5' RACE reads through MiXCR, one entry per CDR3 protein. The repertoire consists of around 73,000 distinct CDR3 sequences, with about 7.7% occurring once and the leading ten covering roughly two fifths. Here the sequenced sample was CD8+ T cells sorted from PBMCs, taken on the day of the yellow fever booster vaccination. The receptors originated from a man aged 30-40 years who received the YFV17D yellow fever vaccine. Both conserved end residues are part of each CDR3. A D gene is named only where the DNA matches it firmly. Some rows have no size entry. The others give once, few or many, or a class for an expanded clone.

CDR3 DNA: TGCGCCAGCAGCCAAGGCTACCCCGGGGAGACCCAGTACTTC; CDR3 protein: CASSQGYPGETQYF; J gene: TRBJ2-5; D gene: -; CDR3 length: 14; V gene: TRBV4-3; clone size: few
CDR3 DNA: TGTGCCAGCAGTTGGCTAAGGGGGGAGGAAGCTTTCTTT; CDR3 protein: CASSWLRGEEAFF; J gene: TRBJ1-1; D gene: -; CDR3 length: 13; V gene: TRBV28; clone size: few
CDR3 DNA: TGTGCCAGCAGTTTAATTCCAGGGGCGTCCACCTACGAGCAGTACTTC; CDR3 protein: CASSLIPGASTYEQYF; J gene: TRBJ2-7; D gene: -; CDR3 length: 16; V gene: TRBV12-3/TRBV12-4; clone size: few
CDR3 DNA: TGCGCCAGCACATCAAACCCGGGAGAAACCTACGAGCAGTACTTC; CDR3 protein: CASTSNPGETYEQYF; J gene: TRBJ2-7; D gene: -; CDR3 length: 15; V gene: TRBV5-1; clone size: -
CDR3 DNA: TGCGCCAGCAGCTTGGACGTCTCCTACGAGCAGTACTTC; CDR3 protein: CASSLDVSYEQYF; J gene: TRBJ2-7; D gene: -; CDR3 length: 13; V gene: TRBV5-1; clone size: many
CDR3 DNA: TGTGCCAGCAGCCAAGAGTTTGGGGCACCAACCTACGAGCAGTACTTC; CDR3 protein: CASSQEFGAPTYEQYF; J gene: TRBJ2-7; D gene: -; CDR3 length: 16; V gene: TRBV3-1; clone size: few
CDR3 DNA: TGTGCCAGCAGTTTATCGATAGGCTCCGGGTCAGAGACCCAGTACTTC; CDR3 protein: CASSLSIGSGSETQYF; J gene: TRBJ2-5; D gene: -; CDR3 length: 16; V gene: TRBV27; clone size: many
CDR3 DNA: TGCAGTGCTCTTGGCGGGGTGGAGACCCAGTACTTC; CDR3 protein: CSALGGVETQYF; J gene: TRBJ2-5; D gene: -; CDR3 length: 12; V gene: TRBV20-1; clone size: few
CDR3 DNA: TGTGCCAGCAGCGCCTACGGAGAGCAGTTCTTC; CDR3 protein: CASSAYGEQFF; J gene: TRBJ2-1; D gene: -; CDR3 length: 11; V gene: TRBV9; clone size: -
CDR3 DNA: TGTGCCAGCAGCGTAGAAGTCCGAGCGGCGAACACCGGGGAGCTGTTTTTT; CDR3 protein: CASSVEVRAANTGELFF; J gene: TRBJ2-2; D gene: -; CDR3 length: 17; V gene: TRBV9; clone size: few
CDR3 DNA: TGTGCCAGCAGTTACTCGCTTTACGCGGGAGTGGATACGCAGTATTTT; CDR3 protein: CASSYSLYAGVDTQYF; J gene: TRBJ2-3; D gene: TRBD2; CDR3 length: 16; V gene: TRBV6-5; clone size: -
CDR3 DNA: TGTGCCACCAGTGATTTGCCCACGGCGGAGCGGGACTCCCTCTACAATGAGCAGTTCTTC; CDR3 protein: CATSDLPTAERDSLYNEQFF; J gene: TRBJ2-1; D gene: TRBD2; CDR3 length: 20; V gene: TRBV24-1; clone size: -
CDR3 DNA: TGTGCCATCAGTGAGTCATACAGGGCTAACACAGATACGCAGTATTTT; CDR3 protein: CAISESYRANTDTQYF; J gene: TRBJ2-3; D gene: -; CDR3 length: 16; V gene: TRBV10-3; clone size: -
CDR3 DNA: TGTGCCAGCAGCTTAGGGAAGGAAACCTACGAGCAGTACTTC; CDR3 protein: CASSLGKETYEQYF; J gene: TRBJ2-7; D gene: -; CDR3 length: 14; V gene: TRBV5-4; clone size: few